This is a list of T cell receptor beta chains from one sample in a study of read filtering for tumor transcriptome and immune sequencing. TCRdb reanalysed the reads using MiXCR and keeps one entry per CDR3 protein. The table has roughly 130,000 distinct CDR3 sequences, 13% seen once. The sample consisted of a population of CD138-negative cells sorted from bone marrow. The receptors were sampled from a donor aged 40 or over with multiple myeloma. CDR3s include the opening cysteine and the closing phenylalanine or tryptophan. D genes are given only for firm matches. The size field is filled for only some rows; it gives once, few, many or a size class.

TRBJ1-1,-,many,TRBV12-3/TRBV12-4,CASSSLGGNTEAFF,TGTGCCAGCAGTTCCCTGGGGGGGAACACTGAAGCTTTCTTT
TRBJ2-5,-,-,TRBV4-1,CASSQDEETQYF,TGCGCCAGCAGCCAAGATGAAGAGACCCAGTACTTC
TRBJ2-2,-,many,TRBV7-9,CATLGAANTGELFF,TGTGCCACCCTCGGGGCAGCGAACACCGGGGAGCTGTTTTTT
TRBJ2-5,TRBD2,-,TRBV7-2,CASSLIGASGGSQGTQYF,TGTGCCAGCAGCTTAATCGGGGCTAGCGGGGGATCTCAGGGGACCCAGTACTTC
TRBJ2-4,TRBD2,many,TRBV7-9,CASSSGGGAGNIQYF,TGTGCCAGCAGCTCCGGCGGGGGGGCCGGAAACATTCAGTACTTC
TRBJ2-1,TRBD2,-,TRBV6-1,CASSPTSGGRNEQFF,TGTGCCAGCAGTCCGACTAGCGGGGGAAGGAATGAGCAGTTCTTC
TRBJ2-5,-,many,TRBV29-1,CSVAPSGGTETQYF,TGCAGCGTTGCCCCCTCTGGAGGGACTGAGACCCAGTACTTC
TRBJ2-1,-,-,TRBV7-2,CASSPRASEQFF,TGTGCCAGCAGCCCCCGGGCTAGTGAGCAGTTCTTC
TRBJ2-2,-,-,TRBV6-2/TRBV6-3,CASSYSSLSAGNTGELFF,TGTGCCAGCAGTTACTCGAGTCTTAGCGCCGGAAACACCGGGGAGCTGTTTTTT
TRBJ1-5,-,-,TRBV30,CAWGWGNQPQHF,TGTGCCTGGGGCTGGGGGAATCAGCCCCAGCATTTT
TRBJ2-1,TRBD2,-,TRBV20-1,CGASFQRDLLDNEQFF,TGCGGTGCTAGTTTCCAGCGGGATCTCTTGGACAACGAGCAGTTCTTC
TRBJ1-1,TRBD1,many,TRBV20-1,CSARDRGLSTEAFF,TGCAGTGCTAGAGACAGGGGGCTCAGCACTGAAGCTTTCTTT
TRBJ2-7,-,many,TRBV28,CASSLPGVYEQYF,TGTGCCAGCAGTTTGCCCGGTGTATACGAGCAGTACTTC
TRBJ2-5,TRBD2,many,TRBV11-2,CASSLMLAGGQETQYF,TGTGCCAGCAGCTTAATGCTAGCGGGGGGCCAAGAGACCCAGTACTTC
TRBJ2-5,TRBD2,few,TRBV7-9,CASLTGGQETQYF,TGTGCCAGCTTGACGGGGGGACAAGAGACCCAGTACTTC
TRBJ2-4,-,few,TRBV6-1,CASSEFVGNRNIQYF,TGTGCCAGCAGTGAATTTGTTGGGAATAGAAACATTCAGTACTTC
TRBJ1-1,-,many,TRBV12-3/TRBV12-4,CASRAGRGLAAITMNTEAFF,TGTGCCAGCAGAGCTGGCAGGGGACTAGCCGCTATAACGATGAACACTGAAGCTTTCTTT
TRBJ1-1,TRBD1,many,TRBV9,CASSVALQGEAFF,TGTGCCAGCAGCGTAGCCCTGCAGGGGGAGGCTTTCTTT
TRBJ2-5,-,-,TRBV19,CASSGGRLETQYF,TGTGCCAGTAGCGGGGGCCGCCTGGAGACCCAGTACTTC
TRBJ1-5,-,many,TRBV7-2,CASSLEGGDQPQHF,TGTGCCAGCAGCTTAGAGGGGGGAGATCAGCCCCAGCATTTT
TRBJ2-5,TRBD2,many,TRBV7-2,CASSIGLAEETQYF,TGTGCCAGCAGCATAGGACTAGCGGAAGAGACCCAGTACTTC
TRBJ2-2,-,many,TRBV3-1,CASSQDPYTGELFF,TGTGCCAGCAGCCAAGATCCCTATACCGGGGAGCTGTTTTTT